Sequencing of this T cell receptor (beta chain) was carried out in a study of blood T cell repertoires in COVID-19 (dated by TCRdb to 2018 to 2020). As for the study more broadly: Samples covering the acute and convalescent phases of COVID-19 were provided by collaborators in the United States, Italy and Spain. The prospective study material was composed of cDNA or gDNA derived from T cells, B-cell-depleted T cells, or PBMCs. Deeply sampled blood TCRbeta repertoires from subjects exposed to, actively infected with, or recovered from COVID-19 were included in the dataset. The repertoires were released in a freely available public database intended as a resource for research on the immune response to SARS-CoV-2. The samples were drawn from the first 160 participants of the ongoing ImmuneRACE study and from some 1,300 subjects provided by 6 global collaborators. Nearly every sample came with metadata listing a de-identified subject ID, COVID-19 status, age in years and sex. Where HLA class I and class II types were available, the types were taken from metadata supplied by the sample provider, not from assay-based typing.

TCRbeta CDR3 regions were amplified from genomic DNA by means of the immunoSEQ Assay, a bias-controlled multiplex PCR. Per the original workflow: The number of nucleated cells in each sample was estimated by amplification of reference gene primers within the assay. To quantify the absolute abundance of each unique TCRbeta CDR3 rearrangement, sequence reads were collapsed and filtered. For each sample, productive Simpson clonality was calculated as the square root of Simpson's diversity index across productive rearrangements. TCRdb obtained this table from immuneACCESS and retained in-frame rearrangements with V and J assigned. These tables miss some clones; where compared with another copy, unresolved V genes account for less than half of the shortfall, and the remainder is unexplained. The D gene and trimming were derived from the DNA, and the V and J assignments and clone size from that table. The sample contains about 130,000 clones, approximately 83% of them found a single time. The ten most abundant clones make up 12% of the sample.

Remarks on this clone: Its antigen specificity is not known. No per-base quality is available; no much larger clone lies one base away.

Whole blood was collected in K2EDTA tubes by collaborating institutions according to the institutions' own protocols. For TCRbeta analysis, collaborators shipped samples as frozen whole blood, isolated PBMCs, or DNA extracted from either of those sample types. At the junction V is shortened by 10 bases and J by 5 bases; bases outside the gene matches: 6. From the germline V gene, CDR1 is MDHEN and CDR2 is SYDVKM. Counted from cysteine to phenylalanine, this CDR3 has 12 amino acids. Solely the CDR3 DNA is kept, with 36 bases framed from the first base. The full study reports these points: Clinical and demographic metadata were provided uncurated, with the amount varying by source and participant.

Source material: peripheral blood. The V and J segments used are TRBV28 and TRBJ1-1; 8 nucleotides in the junction match TRBD1. The sequence derives from a man aged 55-75 years with acute or convalescent COVID-19. The nucleotides read TGTGCCACCGGACAGGGACGAACTGAAGCTTTCTTT. It translates as CATGQGRTEAFF.